One sample yielded the 25 T cell receptor beta chains listed below, sequenced in a study of blood T cell repertoires in COVID-19. Generated by immunoSEQ multiplex PCR, the TCRdb table keeps only in-frame clones and is missing some. Of about 180,000 clones listed, around 80% were seen once; the top ten hold about 6.5%. The sequencing input was peripheral blood. These receptors all stem from an older man with active or convalescent COVID-19.

The chain joins TRBV11-2 to TRBJ2-2; the D gene is possibly TRBD2 (5 bases). The CDR3 has 17 residues. CDR1 SGHAT and CDR2 FQNNGV come from the germline V gene. V was clipped by 5 bases and J by 2 bases, with 18 bases between them. CDR3 amino acids: CASSPRRSPSNTGELFF. CDR3 DNA: TGTGCCAGCAGCCCCCGTCGTTCCCCTAGCAACACCGGGGAGCTGTTTTTT.

V is TRBV7-9 and J is TRBJ2-5; 8 nucleotides align to TRBD2. Trimming removed 0 bases from V and 2 bases from J; junction bases left unmatched: 11. Germline CDR1 reads SEHNR; CDR2 reads FQNEAQ (reference sequence). The CDR3 covers 18 residues. The CDR3 region is CASSLAQRGSGEQETQYF. In DNA, the CDR3 is TGTGCCAGCAGCTTAGCGCAAAGAGGTAGCGGGGAACAAGAGACCCAGTACTTC. Using reference TRBV7-9 and TRBJ2-5 for the parts outside the CDR3, the full variable domain is DTGVSQNPRHKITKRGQNVTFRCDPISEHNRLYWYRQTLGQGPEFLTYFQNEAQLEKSRLLSDRFSAERPKGSFSTLEIQRTEQGDSAMYLCASSLAQRGSGEQETQYFGPGTRLLVL.

The gene calls are TRBV30 and TRBJ2-5, with TRBD2 identical over 7 bases. Trimming removed 4 bases from V and 2 bases from J; junction bases left unmatched: 7. The CDR3 runs to 14 residues. Germline V gene data show CDR1 as GTSNPN and CDR2 as SVGIG (reference sequence). The CDR3 region is CAWNPAGYQETQYF. For the CDR3, the DNA is TGTGCCTGGAATCCAGCGGGATATCAAGAGACCCAGTACTTC.

The CDR3 region has the DNA TGTGCCAGCAGCTCCCAGCGGGAGAATGAGCAGTTCTTC. Translated, it gives CASSSQRENEQFF. V and J are TRBV11-2 and TRBJ2-1; the match to TRBD2 covers 8 bases. Germline V gives CDR1 SGHAT, CDR2 FQNNGV. The CDR3 totals 13 residues. V lost 4 bases to trimming and J lost 7 bases; unmatched junction nucleotides: 3. Full variable domain (missing parts from reference TRBV11-2 and TRBJ2-1): EAGVAQSPRYKIIEKRQSVAFWCNPISGHATLYWYQQILGQGPKLLIQFQNNGVVDDSQLPKDRFSAERLKGVDSTLKIQPAKLEDSAVYLCASSSQRENEQFFGPGTRLTVL.

The V gene is TRBV18, the J gene TRBJ1-2, with 10 bases lining up with TRBD1. CDR1 and CDR2 (germline): KGHSH, LQKENI. Trimming at V came to 6 bases and at J to 6 bases, leaving 16 bases not matched to a gene. This CDR3 has 17 amino acids. The CDR3, as DNA: TGTGCCAGCTCTCCTACCGGGACAGGGGCCGCAGGGGATGGCTACACCTTC. It codes for CASSPTGTGAAGDGYTF.

The J gene is TRBJ2-2, the V gene TRBV25-1, with D tentatively TRBD1 (6 bases). This CDR3 is built from 14 residues. V lost 8 bases to trimming and J lost 4 bases, with 14 bases between them. CDR1 is MGHDK and CDR2 is SYGVNS in the germline V gene. The CDR3, as DNA: TGTGCCAGCGGGATGGGGGCTAGCACCGGGGAGCTGTTTTTT. Encoded protein: CASGMGASTGELFF.

This chain uses TRBV9 with TRBJ1-2; perhaps TRBD1 as D (6 bases). The germline CDR1 and CDR2 sequences are SGDLS and YYNGEE. The CDR3 loop spans 14 amino acids. The V end lost 2 bases, the J end lost 7 bases, and 15 bases lay between the germline ends. This chain's CDR3 is CASSVNQGLSGYTF. CDR3 nucleotide sequence: TGTGCCAGCAGCGTCAACCAGGGGTTAAGTGGCTACACCTTC. The variable domain in full, with the rest retrieved from reference TRBV9 and TRBJ1-2, is DSGVTQTPKHLITATGQRVTLRCSPRSGDLSVYWYQQSLDQGLQFLIQYYNGEERAKGNILERFSAQQFPDLHSELNLSSLELGDSALYFCASSVNQGLSGYTFGSGTRLTVV.

The rearrangement uses TRBV6-5 and TRBJ1-6; a possible D gene is TRBD1 (5 bases). Germline CDR1 and CDR2: MNHEY and SVGAGI. This CDR3 has 12 amino acids. V lost 6 bases to trimming and J lost 9 bases, with 9 bases between them. In DNA, the CDR3 is TGTGCCAGCAGATCCAGGGTTTCACCCCTCCACTTT. This gives the protein CASRSRVSPLHF.

The chain is built from TRBV6-5 and TRBJ2-7; perhaps TRBD1 as D (6 bases). This CDR3 comprises 14 residues. Germline CDR1 and CDR2: MNHEY and SVGAGI. V was clipped by 2 bases and J by 6 bases, with 14 bases between them. The CDR3 DNA reads as TGTGCCAGCAGTTACCAGGGGCCCCTGTTCGAGCAGTACTTC. Translation: CASSYQGPLFEQYF.

The gene calls are TRBV9 and TRBJ1-6, with TRBD1 matching over 7 bases. The CDR3 spans 15 residues. V lost 4 bases and J lost 7; bases outside the gene matches: 8. Germline V lookup: CDR1 SGDLS, CDR2 YYNGEE. CDR3 region: CASSRTGVHNSPLHF. The DNA for the CDR3 is TGTGCCAGCAGCCGCACAGGGGTTCACAATTCACCCCTCCACTTT.

V usage is TRBV3-1 (or the pseudogene TRBV3-2) and J usage is TRBJ1-2; 7 bases match TRBD1. The CDR3 is 15 residues long. Germline values: CDR1 LGHDT, CDR2 YNNKEL (reference sequence). The trim removed 1 base at V and 4 bases at J, leaving 6 bases unmatched. The CDR3 nucleotides read TGTGCCAGCAGCCAAGGGGGGGACAGTTTCTATGGCTACACCTTC. It translates to CASSQGGDSFYGYTF.

V and J are TRBV30 and TRBJ1-2, with D uncertain. The CDR3 runs 16 residues. Germline values: CDR1 GTSNPN, CDR2 SVGIG (reference sequence). Deletions cut 4 bases from V and 7 bases from J, with 25 bases between. For the CDR3, the DNA is TGTGCCTGGACCTTCTTGGACGGACGCCCGGAGGGTGGCTACACCTTC. Encoded protein: CAWTFLDGRPEGGYTF.

V gene TRBV19 combines with J gene TRBJ1-4, with a possible D match to TRBD1 (5 bases). In germline, CDR1 is LNHDA, CDR2 SQIVND (reference sequence). The germline V and J ends were trimmed by 5 bases and 7 bases, with 14 bases remaining between them. The length of the CDR3 is 14 residues. The CDR3 loop is CASSSSGWGEKLFF. The CDR3 region has the DNA TGTGCCAGTAGTTCCTCAGGGTGGGGTGAAAAACTGTTTTTT.

V is TRBV6-1 and J is TRBJ1-4; unclear D gene. This CDR3 region has 15 residues. With 2 bases removed from V and 4 bases from J, the gap between germline ends came to 11 bases. CDR1 MNHNS and CDR2 SASEGT come from the germline V gene. The CDR3 DNA is TGTGCCAGCAGTGAACCAACCGGTTTTAATGAAAAACTGTTTTTT. Protein: CASSEPTGFNEKLFF.

The CDR3 DNA sequence: TGTGCCAGCAGAGTAACGGGACTAGCGGGAGCTACATCCTACAATGAGCAGTTCTTC. It encodes CASRVTGLAGATSYNEQFF. V is TRBV2 and J is TRBJ2-1; 14 nucleotides agree with TRBD2. CDR3 size: 19 residues. Germline V gene lookup returns CDR1 SNHLY and CDR2 FYNNEI. V was clipped by 6 bases and J by 1 base; unmatched bases: 11.

This clone has just a few counts. The genes are TRBV19 and TRBJ2-2; D uncertain. Germline loops: CDR1 LNHDA, CDR2 SQIVND (reference sequence). V was shortened by 5 bases and J by 5 bases, with 12 bases between the two germline ends. This CDR3 region has 14 residues. This CDR3 is CASSQALGTGELFF. The CDR3 bases are TGTGCCAGTAGTCAGGCTCTTGGAACCGGGGAGCTGTTTTTT.

A few counts support this clone. The chain carries TRBV5-1 and TRBJ2-2, with a tentative D call TRBD2 (5 bases). The germline CDR1 and CDR2 sequences are SGHRS and YFSETQ. V dropped 1 base and J dropped 4 bases, with 14 bases sitting between them. The CDR3 consists of 16 residues. CDR3 in amino acids: CASSLSGSEGTGELFF. The CDR3 DNA reads as TGCGCCAGCAGCTTGTCGGGGAGTGAGGGCACCGGGGAGCTGTTTTTT.

This chain links TRBV19 with TRBJ1-2, with 10 nucleotides matching TRBD1. The CDR3 has 15 amino acids. CDR1 is LNHDA, CDR2 SQIVND, per germline (reference sequence). The junction had 5 bases not matched to a gene; V was cut back by 3 bases and J by 4 bases. DNA for the CDR3: TGTGCCAGTAGTATCGGTGGACAGGGGGTCTATGGCTACACCTTC. Its translation is CASSIGGQGVYGYTF.

This chain uses TRBV6-5 with TRBJ1-2; 7 bases fit TRBD1. Germline CDR1 reads MNHEY; CDR2 reads SVGAGI. Unmatched junction bases numbered 8, after V lost 2 bases and J lost 8 bases. The CDR3 is 14 amino acids. The CDR3 DNA reads TGTGCCAGCAGTTACATCGAGGGGGCGAGGGGCTACACCTTC. Amino acid sequence: CASSYIEGARGYTF.

This clone was observed once. This chain joins TRBV30 and TRBJ1-2, with 8 bases that match TRBD1. The ends lost 5 bases at V and 8 bases at J; junction bases unmatched: 13. Germline loops: CDR1 GTSNPN, CDR2 SVGIG (reference sequence). The CDR3 covers 14 residues. The CDR3 DNA follows: TGTGCCTGGGGCCGAGGAACAGGGGGACGAGGCTACACCTTC. Amino acids: CAWGRGTGGRGYTF.

The rearrangement uses TRBV28 and TRBJ2-7; D is perhaps TRBD1 (6 bases). The V gene's germline CDR1 is MDHEN and CDR2 SYDVKM. The CDR3 consists of 14 residues. V shed 3 bases and J shed 4 bases, with 13 bases lying between them. The CDR3 region has the DNA TGTGCCAGCAGTTTGGCTACAGGGAGATACGAGCAGTACTTC. This translates into CASSLATGRYEQYF.

This clone was counted a few times. V and J are TRBV30 and TRBJ1-1, with D possibly matching TRBD1 (5 bases). V was cut by 0 bases and J by 3 bases, with 8 bases left in between. The germline CDR1 and CDR2 sequences are GTSNPN and SVGIG (reference sequence). The CDR3 totals 13 residues. CDR3: CAWSVGADTEAFF. The CDR3 DNA sequence: TGTGCCTGGAGTGTAGGGGCGGACACTGAAGCTTTCTTT.

V and J are TRBV7-9 and TRBJ2-7; 7 bases are shared with TRBD2. V lost 1 base, J lost 1 base, and 1 base stayed unmatched. The CDR3 sequence is 14 residues long. Germline-derived CDR1 and CDR2 are SEHNR and FQNEAQ (reference sequence). The CDR3 DNA reads as TGTGCCAGCAGCTTAGTGGGGGGGTCCTACGAGCAGTACTTC. This sequence encodes CASSLVGGSYEQYF.

CDR3 loop: CASKRNSGGGEQFF. In DNA, the CDR3 is TGTGCCAGCAAACGGAACTCGGGGGGCGGGGAGCAGTTCTTC. This chain links TRBV2 with TRBJ2-1, with D possibly TRBD2 on 7 matching bases. The CDR3 loop spans 14 amino acids. V gave up 7 bases and J gave up 10 bases, with 20 bases separating them. The germline V gene encodes CDR1 SNHLY and CDR2 FYNNEI.

This clone has a handful of counts. The V and J genes are TRBV10-2 and TRBJ1-5; D gene ambiguous. Germline CDR1 and CDR2: WSHSY and SAAADI. This CDR3 comprises 12 residues. V was shortened by 2 bases and J by 6 bases, with 5 bases between the two germline ends. The CDR3 region is CASSEGGQPQHF. In DNA form, the CDR3 reads TGCGCCAGCAGTGAGGGCGGTCAGCCCCAGCATTTT.